This T cell receptor beta chain was observed in a study of molecular identifiers for immune sequencing clone quantification. Study in general: Naive CD8 cell RNA, from about 20,000 or 100,000 cells, was split five ways in replicates, with four sequenced.

Listed TCR primers and previously described methods were used for bulk TCR libraries. TCRdb reanalysed the PCR reads using MiXCR and keeps one entry per CDR3 protein. In the table there are under 800,000 distinct CDR3 sequences, around 25% of which are singletons. CDR3 length: 17 amino acids. V was clipped by 5 bases and J by 0 bases; unmatched bases: 12. Germline loops: CDR1 SGHRS, CDR2 YFSETQ. This clonotype was detected ten times or more. Sorted cells numbering roughly 20,000 to 1,000,000, with 10%, 30% or 50% RNA, yielded the naive CD8 libraries. The receptor's source is a human donor in good health. Some libraries in this study had Jurkat cell RNA spiked in. The genes are TRBV5-1 and TRBJ2-3, with 7 bases lining up with TRBD2. Sequencing input: naive CD8+ T cells from blood, with Jurkat cell RNA spiked in. Subset specified: FACS-sorted CD8+CD4-CCR7+CD45RA+ naive T cells. In nucleotides, the CDR3 is TGCGCCAGCAGGCCCAACCGAGCGGGGTATAGCACAGATACGCAGTATTTT. Its protein product is CASRPNRAGYSTDTQYF.